This T cell receptor (beta chain) was documented in a study of early T cells in non-severe SARS-CoV-2 infection (dated by TCRdb to about 2021). The study in broad terms: Bulk RNA from unsorted whole blood was used for TCR sequencing, so alpha and beta chains could not be paired. Summary of the overall study and its limitations: Matching against VDJdb was skewed toward anti-spike CD8 responses, likely underestimated virus-specific expansions, and missed private and CD4 specificities.

The CDR3 runs 12 residues from the cysteine to the phenylalanine. Just CDR3 DNA is preserved here, 36 bases in frame from base 1. Cut back by 7 bases and 10 bases, the V and J ends lie 16 bases apart. In the germline V gene, CDR1 corresponds to SQVTM and CDR2 to ANQGSEA. The receptor library was made with 5' RACE. TCRdb names NextSeq 500 as the instrument used. To correct for sequencing error and PCR bias, the TCR library protocol tagged individual cDNA molecules with unique molecular identifiers. TCR alpha and beta chains were both sequenced, and the abundances of alpha and beta sequences in each sample were closely correlated with each other. The paper's processing steps were these. Decombinator V4 was used to annotate the V gene, J gene and CDR3 of the TCR sequences. TCRs were defined as expanded if a significant change between any two time points was detected under a Poisson model with p below 0.0001. TCR abundances were normalised to the total number of TCRs sequenced per sample and expressed as counts per million. MAIT TCRs were defined by TRAV1-2 paired with TRAJ12, TRAJ20 or TRAJ33, and iNKT TCRs by TRAV10 paired with TRAJ18. VDJdb, accessed 1 November 2021, was searched for CMV, EBV and SARS-CoV-2 annotated TCRs, excluding TCRs annotated for multiple antigens. TCRdb's own reprocessing of the public reads used fastp at Q25 and MiXCR and kept productive beta chains. Merged by CDR3 protein, the rows form single entries marked with the most common genes and DNA. The V and J calls and clone size are TCRdb's, not the authors'. The sample has approximately 66,000 distinct CDR3 sequences on record, about an eighth of them singletons. The ten largest clones represent roughly 4% of the sample.

This clonotype has at least ten counts. Its binding antigen is unknown. No much larger clonotype is one base removed from it; base qualities were not supplied. Set within a cohort of healthcare workers in London, UK, this nested case-control study involved weekly PCR testing of nasopharyngeal swabs along with blood sampling. Healthcare workers were recruited between 23 and 31 March 2020, during the week of the UK lockdown, and were followed weekly for up to roughly 15 weeks. Sequenced material: whole blood. The rearranged segments are TRBV29-1 and TRBJ1-4; the D gene is not confidently resolved. The source is an adult who was a healthcare worker with PCR-confirmed SARS-CoV-2 infection or an uninfected control (not recorded which). The sequenced DNA: TGCAGCGGTGCCCAGGAGGGAGGAAAACTGTTTTTT. Its protein reads: CSGAQEGGKLFF.